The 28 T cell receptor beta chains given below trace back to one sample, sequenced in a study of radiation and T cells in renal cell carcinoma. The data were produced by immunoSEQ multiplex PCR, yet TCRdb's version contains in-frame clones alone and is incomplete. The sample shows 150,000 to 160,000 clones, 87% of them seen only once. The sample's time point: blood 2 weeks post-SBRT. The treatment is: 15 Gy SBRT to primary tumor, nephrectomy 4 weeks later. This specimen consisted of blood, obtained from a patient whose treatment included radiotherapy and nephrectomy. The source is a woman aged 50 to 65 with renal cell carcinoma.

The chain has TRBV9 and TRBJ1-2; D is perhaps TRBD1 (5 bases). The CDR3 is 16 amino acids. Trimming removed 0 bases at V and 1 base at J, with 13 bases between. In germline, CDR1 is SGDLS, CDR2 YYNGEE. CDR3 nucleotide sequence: TGTGCCAGCAGCGTAGCCTGGGGACGAAATAACTATGGCTACACCTTC. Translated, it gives CASSVAWGRNNYGYTF.

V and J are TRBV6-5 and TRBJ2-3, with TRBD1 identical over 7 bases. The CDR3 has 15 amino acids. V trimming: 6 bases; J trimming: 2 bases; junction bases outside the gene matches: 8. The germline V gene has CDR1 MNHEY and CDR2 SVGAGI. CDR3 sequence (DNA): TGTGCCAGCAGCCCGGTAGGGGGCCCCACAGATACGCAGTATTTT. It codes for CASSPVGGPTDTQYF.

In DNA form, the CDR3 reads TGTGCCAGCAGTTTCAGAATAGGGACAGAGAACACCGGGGAGCTGTTTTTT. This encodes CASSFRIGTENTGELFF. The chain uses TRBV28 and TRBJ2-2; TRBD1 agrees at 7 bases. This CDR3 has 17 residues. Trimming cost V 3 bases and J 1 base; bases outside gene matches: 8. Germline CDR1 and CDR2: MDHEN and SYDVKM.

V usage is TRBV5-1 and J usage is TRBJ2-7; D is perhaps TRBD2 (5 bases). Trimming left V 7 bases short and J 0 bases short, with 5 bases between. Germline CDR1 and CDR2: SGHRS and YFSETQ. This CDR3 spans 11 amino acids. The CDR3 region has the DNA TGCGCCAGCCGGGACTCCTACGAGCAGTACTTC. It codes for CASRDSYEQYF.

The CDR3 DNA is TGTGCCAGCAGCTACCAGCCGGAACAGGTATCCAATGAGCAGTTCTTC. It encodes CASSYQPEQVSNEQFF. The chain couples TRBV11-3 to TRBJ2-1, with D possibly matching TRBD1 (5 bases). CDR3 size: 16 residues. V shed 4 bases and J shed 6 bases, with 19 bases lying between them. The germline gives CDR1 SGHNT, CDR2 YENEEA. Together with reference TRBV11-3 and TRBJ2-1, the CDR3 gives the full variable domain: EAGVVQSPRYKIIEKKQPVAFWCNPISGHNTLYWYLQNLGQGPELLIRYENEEAVDDSQLPKDRFSAERLKGVDSTLKIQPAELGDSAVYLCASSYQPEQVSNEQFFGPGTRLTVL.

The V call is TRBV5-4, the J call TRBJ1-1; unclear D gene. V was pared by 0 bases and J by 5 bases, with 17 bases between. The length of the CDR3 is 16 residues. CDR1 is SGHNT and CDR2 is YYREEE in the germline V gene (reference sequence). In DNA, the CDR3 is TGTGCCAGCAGCTTGGCCCCCGGCGTCGTCGAAACTGAAGCTTTCTTT. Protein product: CASSLAPGVVETEAFF.

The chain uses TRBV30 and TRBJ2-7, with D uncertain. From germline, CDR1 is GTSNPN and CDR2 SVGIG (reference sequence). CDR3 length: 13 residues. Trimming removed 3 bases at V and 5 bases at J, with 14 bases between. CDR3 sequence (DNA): TGTGCCTGGAGGGTATACAGTATGGACGAGCAGTACTTC. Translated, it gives CAWRVYSMDEQYF.

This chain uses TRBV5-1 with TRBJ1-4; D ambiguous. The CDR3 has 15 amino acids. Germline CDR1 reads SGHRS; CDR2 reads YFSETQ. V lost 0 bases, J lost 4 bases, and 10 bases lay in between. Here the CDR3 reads CASSLGPTFNEKLFF. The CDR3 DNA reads TGCGCCAGCAGCTTGGGTCCGACCTTTAATGAAAAACTGTTTTTT.

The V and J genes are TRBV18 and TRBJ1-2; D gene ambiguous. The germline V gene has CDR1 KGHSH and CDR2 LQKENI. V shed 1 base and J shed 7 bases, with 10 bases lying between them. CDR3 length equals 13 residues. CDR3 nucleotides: TGTGCCAGCTCACCACAGGAAGGGCGTGGCTACACCTTC. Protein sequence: CASSPQEGRGYTF. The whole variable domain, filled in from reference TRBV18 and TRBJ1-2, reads NAGVMQNPRHLVRRRGQEARLRCSPMKGHSHVYWYRQLPEEGLKFMVYLQKENIIDESGMPKERFSAEFPKEGPSILRIQQVVRGDSAAYFCASSPQEGRGYTFGSGTRLTVV.

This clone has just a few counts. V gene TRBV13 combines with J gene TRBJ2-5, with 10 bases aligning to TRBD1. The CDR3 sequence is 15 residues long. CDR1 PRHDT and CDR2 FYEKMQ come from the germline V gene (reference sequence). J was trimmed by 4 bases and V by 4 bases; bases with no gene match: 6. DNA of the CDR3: TGTGCCAGCAGCTCCCGGACAGGGGGGCTAGAGACCCAGTACTTC. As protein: CASSSRTGGLETQYF.

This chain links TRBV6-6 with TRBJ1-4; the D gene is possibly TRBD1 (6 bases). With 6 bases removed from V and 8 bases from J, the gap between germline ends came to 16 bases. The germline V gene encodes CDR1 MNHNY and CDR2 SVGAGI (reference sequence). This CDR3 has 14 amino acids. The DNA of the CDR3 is TGTGCCAGCAGACCCAGGGGCGACAGAGAAAAACTGTTTTTT. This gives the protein CASRPRGDREKLFF.

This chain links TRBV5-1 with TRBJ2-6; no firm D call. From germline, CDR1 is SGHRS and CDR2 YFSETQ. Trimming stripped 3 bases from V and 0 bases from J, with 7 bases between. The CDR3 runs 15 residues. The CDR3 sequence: CASSSTVSGANVLTF. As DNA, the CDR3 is TGCGCCAGCAGCTCAACAGTCTCTGGGGCCAACGTCCTGACTTTC.

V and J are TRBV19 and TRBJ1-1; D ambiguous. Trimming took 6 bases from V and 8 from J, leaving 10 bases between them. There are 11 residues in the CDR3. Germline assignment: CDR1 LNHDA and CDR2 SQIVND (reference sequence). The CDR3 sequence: CASRRWTEAFF. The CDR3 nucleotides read TGTGCCAGTAGACGCTGGACCGAAGCTTTCTTT.

This CDR3 reads CASSLSRQANVLTF. CDR3 sequence (DNA): TGTGCCAGCAGCTTAAGTAGGCAGGCCAACGTCCTGACTTTC. The chain links TRBV7-9 to TRBJ2-6; no firm D call. V was clipped by 2 bases and J by 6 bases, with 8 bases between them. Germline CDR1 and CDR2: SEHNR and FQNEAQ (reference sequence). The CDR3 length is 14 residues.

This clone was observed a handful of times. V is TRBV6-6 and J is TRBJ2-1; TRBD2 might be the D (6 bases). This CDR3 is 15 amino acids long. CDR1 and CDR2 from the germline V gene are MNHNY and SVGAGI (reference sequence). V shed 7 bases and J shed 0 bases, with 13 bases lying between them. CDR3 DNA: TGTGCCAGCAAGCAGTCGGGAGACTCCTACAATGAGCAGTTCTTC. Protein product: CASKQSGDSYNEQFF.

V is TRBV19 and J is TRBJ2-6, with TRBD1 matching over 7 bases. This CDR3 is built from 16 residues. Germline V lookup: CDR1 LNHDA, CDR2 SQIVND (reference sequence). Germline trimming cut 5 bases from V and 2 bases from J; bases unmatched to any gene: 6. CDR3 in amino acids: CASSPDTGAGANVLTF. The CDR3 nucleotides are TGTGCCAGTAGTCCAGACACAGGGGCTGGGGCCAACGTCCTGACTTTC.

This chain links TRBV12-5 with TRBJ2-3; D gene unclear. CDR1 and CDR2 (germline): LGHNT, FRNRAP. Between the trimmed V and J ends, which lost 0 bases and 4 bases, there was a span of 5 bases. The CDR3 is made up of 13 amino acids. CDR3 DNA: TGTGCTAGTGGTTTGGTACGAGCAGATACGCAGTATTTT. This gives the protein CASGLVRADTQYF.

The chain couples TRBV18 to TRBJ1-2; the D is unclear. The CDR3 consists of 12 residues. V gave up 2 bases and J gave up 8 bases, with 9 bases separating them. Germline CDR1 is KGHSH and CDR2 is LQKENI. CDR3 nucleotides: TGTGCCAGCTCACCATTGAAGGAAGGCTACACCTTC. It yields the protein CASSPLKEGYTF.

CDR3 region: CASSEGTGSNTGELFF. As DNA, the CDR3 is TGTGCCAGCAGTGAAGGGACAGGGAGTAACACCGGGGAGCTGTTTTTT. This rearrangement joins TRBV2 to TRBJ2-2, with 8 bases lining up with TRBD1. After removal of 1 base from V and 2 bases from J, the junction contained 3 bases not matched to a gene. Germline CDR1 reads SNHLY; CDR2 reads FYNNEI. The CDR3 is 16 amino acids.

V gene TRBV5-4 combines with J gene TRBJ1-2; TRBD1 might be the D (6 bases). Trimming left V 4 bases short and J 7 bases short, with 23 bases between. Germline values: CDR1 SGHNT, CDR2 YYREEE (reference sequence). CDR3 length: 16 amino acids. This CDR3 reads CASSLYSTGRSRGYTF. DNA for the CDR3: TGTGCCAGCAGCCTTTACAGTACAGGGAGGTCTCGTGGCTACACCTTC.

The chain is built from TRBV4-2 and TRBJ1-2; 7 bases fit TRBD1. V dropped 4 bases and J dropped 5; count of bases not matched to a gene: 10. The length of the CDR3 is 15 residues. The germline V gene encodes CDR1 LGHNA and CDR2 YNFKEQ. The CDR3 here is CASSRETRDSYGYTF. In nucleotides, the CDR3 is TGTGCCAGCAGCCGCGAGACCCGGGACAGTTATGGCTACACCTTC.

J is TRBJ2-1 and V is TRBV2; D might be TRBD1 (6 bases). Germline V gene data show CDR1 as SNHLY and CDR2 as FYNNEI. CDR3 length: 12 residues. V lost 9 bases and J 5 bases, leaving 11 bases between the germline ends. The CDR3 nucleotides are TGTGCCAGACAGGGTCGCAACAATGAGCAGTTCTTC. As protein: CARQGRNNEQFF.

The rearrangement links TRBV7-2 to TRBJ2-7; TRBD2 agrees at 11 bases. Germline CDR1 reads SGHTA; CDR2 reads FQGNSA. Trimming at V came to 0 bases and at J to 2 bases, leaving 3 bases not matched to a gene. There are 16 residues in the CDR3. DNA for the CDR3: TGTGCCAGCAGCTTAGCCTCTAGCGGGGGGACCTACGAGCAGTACTTC. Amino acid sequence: CASSLASSGGTYEQYF.

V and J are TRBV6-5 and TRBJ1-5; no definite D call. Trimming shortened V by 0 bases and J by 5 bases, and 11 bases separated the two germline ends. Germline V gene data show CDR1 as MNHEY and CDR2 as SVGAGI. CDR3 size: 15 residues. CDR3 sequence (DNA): TGTGCCAGCAGTTACTCGATTTATAACGATCAGCCCCAGCATTTT. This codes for CASSYSIYNDQPQHF.

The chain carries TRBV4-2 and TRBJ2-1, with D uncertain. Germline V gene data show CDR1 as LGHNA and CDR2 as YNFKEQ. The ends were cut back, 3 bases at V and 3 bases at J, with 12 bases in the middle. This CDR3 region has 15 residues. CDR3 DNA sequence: TGTGCCAGCAGCCAGACCACAGCGTTCTACAATGAGCAGTTCTTC. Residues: CASSQTTAFYNEQFF.

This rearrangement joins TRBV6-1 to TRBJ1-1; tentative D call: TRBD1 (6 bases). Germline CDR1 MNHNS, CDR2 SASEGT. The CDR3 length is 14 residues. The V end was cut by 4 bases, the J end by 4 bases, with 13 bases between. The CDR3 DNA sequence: TGTGCCAGCAGTGCTCTTTTAGGGGGCACTGAAGCTTTCTTT. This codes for CASSALLGGTEAFF.

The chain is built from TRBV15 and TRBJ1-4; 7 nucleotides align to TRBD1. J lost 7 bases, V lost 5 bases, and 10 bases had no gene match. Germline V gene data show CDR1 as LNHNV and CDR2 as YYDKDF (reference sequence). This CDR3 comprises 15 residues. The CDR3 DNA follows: TGTGCCACCAGCCCTAACAGGGGCAGGGGTGAAAAACTGTTTTTT. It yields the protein CATSPNRGRGEKLFF.

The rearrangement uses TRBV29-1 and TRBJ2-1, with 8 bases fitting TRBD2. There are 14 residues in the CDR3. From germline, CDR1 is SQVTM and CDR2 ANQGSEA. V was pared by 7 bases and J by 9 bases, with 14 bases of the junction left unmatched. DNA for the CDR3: TGCAGCGCTATGCGGGGGGAAGGGGTGAGTGAGCAGTTCTTC. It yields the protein CSAMRGEGVSEQFF.